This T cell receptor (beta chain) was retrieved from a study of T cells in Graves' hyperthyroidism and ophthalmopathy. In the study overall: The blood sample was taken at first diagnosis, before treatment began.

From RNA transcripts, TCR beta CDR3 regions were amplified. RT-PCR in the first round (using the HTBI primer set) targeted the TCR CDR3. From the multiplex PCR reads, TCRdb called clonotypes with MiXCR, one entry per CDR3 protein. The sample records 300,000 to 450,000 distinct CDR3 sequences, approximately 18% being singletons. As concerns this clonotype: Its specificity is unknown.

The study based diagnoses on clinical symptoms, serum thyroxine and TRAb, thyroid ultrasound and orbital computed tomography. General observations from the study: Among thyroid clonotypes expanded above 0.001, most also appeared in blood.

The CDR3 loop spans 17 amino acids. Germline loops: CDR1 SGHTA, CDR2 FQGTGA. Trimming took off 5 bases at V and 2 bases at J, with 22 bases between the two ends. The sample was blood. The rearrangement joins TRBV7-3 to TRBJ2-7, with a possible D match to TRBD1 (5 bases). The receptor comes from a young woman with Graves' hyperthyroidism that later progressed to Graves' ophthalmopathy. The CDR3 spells CASSSRWGASYTYEQYF. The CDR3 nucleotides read TGTGCCAGCAGCAGTCGGTGGGGCGCCTCTTACACCTACGAGCAGTACTTC.